This TCR beta chain was captured by sequencing in a study of response to subunit inactivated influenza vaccine (dated by TCRdb to 2016 to 2019). Some background on the complete study: The study used deep quantitative T cell receptor repertoire profiling to track responses to a trivalent subunit inactivated influenza vaccine.

This clonotype was counted many times. The antigen this receptor binds is unknown. Nothing much larger sits one base from this clone, and base qualities are not available. Libraries were made using RT-PCR. Data came from an Illumina HiSeq 2500. The public reads were reanalyzed by TCRdb: fastp trimming at Q25, MiXCR alignment, in-frame beta chains only. All rows with the same CDR3 protein become a single entry with the most common DNA and genes. The sample table holds roughly 670,000 distinct CDR3 sequences, of which 12% to 15% were seen once. Less than 9% of the sample rests with the top ten. CDR1 and CDR2, per the germline V gene (reference sequence), are MNHEY and SMNVEV. V was cut back by 6 bases and J by 5 bases, leaving a gap of 12 bases between them. From cysteine to phenylalanine, the CDR3 is 13 amino acids long. CDR3 DNA is the only sequence kept; it has 39 bases, read in frame from the first base.

Overall study outcomes, separate from this receptor: According to the authors, only a limited number of new T cells may be recruited by each seasonal influenza vaccination.

The material was PBMCs from blood, obtained roughly 2 weeks before vaccination. This receptor was taken from a man aged 50 to 59 who received an inactivated influenza vaccine. Donor details come from another sample of the same person, matched by shared clones. The rearrangement joined TRBV27 to TRBJ2-3, with no confident D gene call. The CDR3 is CASSPGLGDTQYF. DNA sequence: TGTGCCAGCAGCCCCGGCCTTGGAGATACGCAGTATTTT.